This TCR beta chain was documented in a study of identifying expanded T cells in peripheral blood. Per the germline V gene, CDR1 is SQVTM and CDR2 is ANQGSEA. Trimming stripped 4 bases from V and 3 bases from J, with 12 bases between. This CDR3 has 13 residues. Sequencing used immunoSEQ multiplex PCR; TCRdb keeps in-frame clones, though not all of them. This repertoire shows around 95,000 clones, over 70% found once; its top ten account for around 5%. Sequencing input: blood. This chain connects TRBV29-1 to TRBJ1-1; D perhaps matches TRBD1 (5 bases). The sequence was obtained from a person between 18 and 75 years old in good health. The CDR3 loop is CSVVLQEYTEAFF. The CDR3 bases are TGCAGCGTTGTACTACAGGAGTACACTGAAGCTTTCTTT. Combining the CDR3 with reference TRBV29-1 and TRBJ1-1 gives the whole variable domain SAVISQKPSRDICQRGTSLTIQCQVDSQVTMMFWYRQQPGQSLTLIATANQGSEATYESGFVIDKFPISRPNLTFSTLTVSNMSPEDSSIYLCSVVLQEYTEAFFGQGTRLTVV.